This is a list of T cell receptor beta chains from one sample in a study of CXCR3-negative and CXCR3-positive naive CD8 T cells. TCRdb re-called the 5' RACE reads; every CDR3 protein appears as one record, without DNA. The record lists over 100,000 distinct CDR3 sequences, of which the ten most abundant hold 0.45% to 0.55%. Input material: naive CXCR3- CD8+ T cells from blood. Receptors originate from a human donor in good health. Some clones in this sample may be carry-over from other donors' samples. The CDR3 runs from the conserved cysteine through the conserved F or W.

V	J	CDR3
TRBV10-3	TRBJ1-6	CAISDRQINSPLHF
TRBV28	TRBJ2-5	CASSSSGTASTQYF
TRBV20-1	TRBJ1-1	CSAPAGGTEAFF
TRBV7-9	TRBJ2-7	CASSMGTASGEQYF
TRBV20-1	TRBJ2-7	CSADRTEAYEQYF
TRBV4-3	TRBJ2-7	CASSQTAMSSYEQYF
TRBV5-4	TRBJ2-3	CASSYGTDTQYF
TRBV3-1	TRBJ2-7	CASSPPGVRYEQYF
TRBV7-3	TRBJ2-2	CASSLRTSGGADGELFF
TRBV15	TRBJ2-3	CATSRQGGRVQYF
TRBV12-3/TRBV12-4	TRBJ2-1	CASRLGRPTYNEQFF
TRBV10-2	TRBJ1-1	CASRQGGFTEAFF
TRBV5-4	TRBJ2-7	CASSIGRGAYEQYF
TRBV4-3	TRBJ2-7	CASSQDRHHYEQYF
TRBV29-1	TRBJ2-1	CSVRLAGEQFF
TRBV19	TRBJ2-7	CASSMDSPYEQYF
TRBV2	TRBJ2-3	CASRGPGQGYTDTQYF
TRBV7-9	TRBJ1-4	CASSLGTLEKLFF
TRBV7-9	TRBJ1-3	CASSMTVDSGNTIYF
TRBV14	TRBJ1-2	CASSHEKTVNYGYTF
TRBV7-9	TRBJ2-7	CASSRGPRDRASEQYF
TRBV7-9	TRBJ1-1	CASSLQGKGMNTEAFF
TRBV28	TRBJ2-7	CASSPRVAGSEEQYF
TRBV5-1	TRBJ2-1	CASGIAGDEQFF
TRBV15	TRBJ2-5	CATSGVGGTGNQETQYF
TRBV28	TRBJ2-1	CASSMTSLGGEFF
TRBV7-9	TRBJ1-3	CASSVLTSSGNTIYF
TRBV11-2	TRBJ2-1	CASSSGTSEDNEQFF
TRBV7-9	TRBJ2-2	CASSLGGRADTGELFF
TRBV29-1	TRBJ2-1	CSVVGAAGWNNEQFF
TRBV28	TRBJ1-6	CASSYKQGVITSPLHF
TRBV7-9	TRBJ2-2	CASSAGTTNTGELFF
TRBV5-4	TRBJ2-7	CASSFLPGILYEQYF
TRBV13	TRBJ1-2	CASSGEDGPINGYTF
TRBV2	TRBJ2-3	CASSRGELEGTDTQYF
TRBV20-1	TRBJ2-7	CSARDSRGSYPYEQYF
TRBV5-8	TRBJ2-1	CASSLGVGGAHNEQFF
TRBV11-2	TRBJ2-7	CASSFGNTNYEQYF
TRBV5-1	TRBJ2-3	CASSLGALASPTDRQYF
TRBV10-2	TRBJ1-2	CASSQAEGIYGYTF
TRBV28	TRBJ2-3	CASSLVLGTYTDTQYF
TRBV13	TRBJ2-7	CASSPPGTSEEQYF
TRBV5-1	TRBJ2-7	CASSFSGYYEQYF
TRBV7-9	TRBJ2-1	CASSLPAGEKQFF
TRBV24-1	TRBJ2-7	CATSGLAGYEQYF
TRBV4-2	TRBJ2-7	CASSQDRDRSSYEQYF
TRBV29-1	TRBJ1-1	CTSNRLHTEAFF
TRBV4-3	TRBJ1-1	CASSQAGQPTEAFF
TRBV12-3/TRBV12-4	TRBJ2-1	CASSLGLDPYNEQFF
TRBV2	TRBJ2-5	CASSEARWELGAEETQYF
TRBV29-1	TRBJ2-3	CSTLGGSQTDTQYF
TRBV7-9	TRBJ2-1	CASSSVFNEQFF
TRBV29-1	TRBJ1-2	CSVEGIEGYTF
TRBV2	TRBJ2-7	CASSEGPGGPSYEQYF
TRBV6-5	TRBJ2-7	CASSYSGDGGSYEQYF
TRBV4-1	TRBJ2-3	CASSQVPGGRPPGNTQYF